This T cell receptor beta chain is drawn from a study of blood T cells in healthy people across ages. Study overall: In model experiments, template switching was able to capture about one barcoded beta molecule for every two T cells that were present. Study-level findings and limits: Diversity estimates drawn from one million T cells were deemed underestimates.

A word on this clonotype: Its antigen remains unknown.

A sample-barcoded 5' primer and a J-beta primer mix were used in a second PCR of about 7 to 12 cycles. TCRdb processed the 5' RACE reads anew with MiXCR; each CDR3 protein has one entry. Of more than 650,000 distinct CDR3 sequences listed, approximately 55% were seen once; the top ten hold about 42%. CDR3 length equals 17 residues. Trimming pared 3 bases from V and 0 bases from J, leaving 18 bases between. Germline V gene lookup returns CDR1 SGHRS and CDR2 YFSETQ. Researchers isolated at least 6 million PBMCs per sample. The sequence derives from an elderly man in good health. Sequencing used blood. This chain links TRBV5-1 with TRBJ1-1, with TRBD1 as a possible D gene (5 bases). CDR3 in amino acids: CASSSRTSTGVNTEAFF. For the CDR3, the DNA is TGCGCCAGCAGCTCCCGGACAAGTACCGGCGTGAACACTGAAGCTTTCTTT.